A selection of T cell receptor beta chains follows, all from one sample in a study of graft-versus-host responses after intestinal transplantation. The repertoire was sequenced with immunoSEQ multiplex PCR; TCRdb's copy has only in-frame clones and lacks some. Of 100,000 or so clones listed, about 90% are singletons. These TCRs are of unknown antigen specificity. Specimen: unstimulated CD4+ T cells sorted from spleen or lymph node cells, collected before transplant. These receptors were obtained from a human donor who was the organ donor for an intestinal transplant. Both conserved end residues are part of each CDR3. The order of the fields is J gene, D gene, clone size, V gene, CDR3 protein, CDR3 DNA. A D gene is named only where the DNA matches it firmly. Not all rows give a size; the values are once, few, many and, for expanded clones, a class.

TRBJ2-3	NA	once	TRBV30	CAWSTVTGRTDTQYF	TGTGCCTGGAGTACTGTCACAGGGCGCACAGATACGCAGTATTTT
TRBJ1-1	NA	NA	TRBV6-5	CASSYFLGGPNTEAFF	TGTGCCAGCAGTTATTTCTTGGGGGGCCCTAACACTGAAGCTTTCTTT
TRBJ1-6	NA	NA	TRBV11-1	CASSTSRGGSSPLHF	TGTGCCAGCAGCACTAGCCGGGGGGGATCGTCACCCCTCCACTTT
TRBJ1-3	TRBD1	NA	TRBV7-2	CASSQDRIDTIYF	TGTGCCAGCAGCCAGGACAGGATCGACACCATATATTTT
TRBJ1-5	TRBD1	NA	TRBV6-1	CASSERTGAQPQHF	TGTGCCAGCAGTGAAAGGACAGGGGCTCAGCCCCAGCATTTT
TRBJ1-5	NA	NA	TRBV6-5	CASSYGLGPNQPQHF	TGTGCCAGCAGTTACGGTTTGGGTCCCAATCAGCCCCAGCATTTT
TRBJ2-1	NA	NA	TRBV5-4	CASSSTQEYNEQFF	TGTGCCAGCAGCTCAACACAGGAGTACAATGAGCAGTTCTTC
TRBJ2-2	TRBD1	NA	TRBV5-8	CASRDRRGQSNTGELFF	TGTGCCAGCAGAGATCGCCGGGGACAGTCGAACACCGGGGAGCTGTTTTTT
TRBJ2-3	NA	NA	TRBV7-2	CASSLGRTDTQYF	TGTGCCAGCAGCTTAGGGCGGACAGATACGCAGTATTTT
TRBJ1-2	TRBD1	NA	TRBV6-4	CASSPGTGDILGGYTF	TGTGCCAGCAGTCCCGGGACAGGTGACATCTTAGGGGGCTACACCTTC
TRBJ2-5	NA	NA	TRBV5-7	CASSPGTTRRETQYF	TGTGCCAGCAGCCCCGGGACAACCCGTCGGGAGACCCAGTACTTC
TRBJ2-3	TRBD1	NA	TRBV4-2	CASSRNSQGISTDTQYF	TGTGCCAGCAGCCGTAACTCACAGGGGATTAGCACAGATACGCAGTATTTT
TRBJ2-7	NA	NA	TRBV7-8	CASSLTSEGSYEQYF	TGTGCCAGCAGCTTAACTAGTGAGGGGTCCTACGAGCAGTACTTC
TRBJ2-3	TRBD2	NA	TRBV4-2	CASSQFTSGGPSYTQYF	TGTGCCAGCAGCCAATTTACTAGCGGGGGACCCTCTTATACGCAGTATTTT
TRBJ2-7	TRBD2	NA	TRBV4-2	CASSQGTSGGAYEQYF	TGTGCCAGCAGCCAAGGGACTAGCGGGGGGGCCTACGAGCAGTACTTC
TRBJ2-7	NA	NA	TRBV28	CASSDYRYEQYF	TGTGCCAGCAGTGACTACAGGTACGAGCAGTACTTC
TRBJ1-2	TRBD1	NA	TRBV5-1	CASSPVTGGYGYTF	TGCGCCAGCAGCCCGGTTACAGGGGGGTATGGCTACACCTTC
TRBJ2-4	NA	NA	TRBV28	CASSLPGLAKNIQYF	TGTGCCAGCAGTCTACCCGGGCTAGCCAAAAACATTCAGTACTTC
TRBJ1-2	NA	NA	TRBV5-1	CASSLGPDYGYTF	TGCGCCAGCAGCTTGGGCCCAGACTATGGCTACACCTTC
TRBJ2-2	NA	NA	TRBV2	CASSLRDRTGELFF	TGTGCCAGCAGCCTCAGAGATCGCACCGGGGAGCTGTTTTTT
TRBJ1-4	NA	NA	TRBV15	CATSRGDTVNEKLFF	TGTGCCACCAGCAGAGGAGATACAGTGAATGAAAAACTGTTTTTT
TRBJ2-5	TRBD2	once	TRBV28	CASRMGLAMGETQYF	TGTGCCAGCAGGATGGGACTAGCGATGGGAGAGACCCAGTACTTC
TRBJ1-6	NA	NA	TRBV5-1	CASSLGQANSPLHF	TGCGCCAGCAGCTTGGGACAGGCAAATTCACCCCTCCACTTT
TRBJ1-2	TRBD1	NA	TRBV27	CASSDRGGYGYTF	TGTGCCAGCAGCGACAGGGGAGGGTATGGCTACACCTTC
TRBJ2-5	NA	NA	TRBV5-6	CASSLAVGGWETQYF	TGTGCCAGCAGCTTGGCAGTCGGGGGATGGGAGACCCAGTACTTC
TRBJ1-1	NA	NA	TRBV9	CASSAELGYTEAFF	TGTGCCAGCAGCGCGGAGCTAGGGTACACTGAAGCTTTCTTT
TRBJ2-4	NA	NA	TRBV6-6	CASSSPGGAPGIQYF	TGTGCCAGCAGTTCCCCGGGTGGGGCCCCGGGCATTCAGTACTTC
TRBJ1-1	NA	NA	TRBV18	CATLSKDTEAFF	TGTGCCACCCTCTCTAAGGACACTGAAGCTTTCTTT
TRBJ1-5	NA	NA	TRBV2	CASSEMGTVNQPQHF	TGTGCCAGCAGTGAGATGGGAACAGTTAATCAGCCCCAGCATTTT
TRBJ2-7	TRBD1	NA	TRBV6-5	CASSYGTGVQFWQYF	TGTGCCAGCAGTTACGGGACAGGGGTCCAGTTCTGGCAGTACTTC
TRBJ2-3	NA	NA	TRBV7-3	CASSLHGTQYF	TGTGCCAGCAGCTTACATGGTACGCAGTATTTT
TRBJ2-3	TRBD1	NA	TRBV7-6	CASSLRGTGYADTQYF	TGTGCCAGCAGCTTAAGGGGGACAGGGTACGCAGATACGCAGTATTTT
TRBJ2-1	NA	NA	TRBV27	CASMNEQFF	TGTGCCAGCATGAATGAGCAGTTCTTC
TRBJ2-3	NA	once	TRBV5-4	CASSLSPSTDTQYF	TGTGCCAGCAGCTTGTCTCCATCCACAGATACGCAGTATTTT
TRBJ1-1	TRBD1	NA	TRBV6-1	CASSDYSDRGRAFF	TGTGCCAGCAGTGACTACTCCGACAGGGGTAGGGCTTTCTTT
TRBJ2-1	NA	NA	TRBV7-3	CASSVTGWTYNEQFF	TGTGCCAGCAGCGTTACAGGGTGGACCTACAATGAGCAGTTCTTC
TRBJ2-2	NA	NA	TRBV11-2	CASSWDMGIGELFF	TGTGCCAGCAGTTGGGACATGGGGATCGGGGAGCTGTTTTTT
TRBJ2-5	NA	NA	TRBV29-1	CSVTGFQETQYF	TGCAGCGTAACAGGTTTCCAAGAGACCCAGTACTTC
TRBJ1-5	NA	NA	TRBV6-4	CASSDEINQPQHF	TGTGCCAGCAGTGACGAGATCAATCAGCCCCAGCATTTT
TRBJ2-1	TRBD1	NA	TRBV2	CASRPERTGTNEQFF	TGTGCCAGCAGACCTGAGAGGACAGGGACCAATGAGCAGTTCTTC
TRBJ1-5	NA	NA	TRBV11-2	CASSLSSNQPQHF	TGTGCCAGCAGCTTATCCAGCAATCAGCCCCAGCATTTT
TRBJ2-1	TRBD2	NA	TRBV15	CATTGGLAGWDEQFF	TGTGCCACCACAGGGGGACTAGCGGGGTGGGATGAGCAGTTCTTC
TRBJ1-1	NA	NA	TRBV5-4	CASSLDQGTMNTEAFF	TGTGCCAGCAGCTTGGATCAGGGAACAATGAACACTGAAGCTTTCTTT
TRBJ1-2	TRBD1	NA	TRBV11-2	CASSHGQDSFYGYTF	TGTGCCAGCAGCCACGGACAGGACTCTTTCTATGGCTACACCTTC
TRBJ1-1	NA	NA	TRBV6-1	CASSSQVDTSEAFF	TGTGCCAGCAGTTCGCAAGTAGACACTTCTGAAGCTTTCTTT
TRBJ1-5	NA	NA	TRBV28	CASSWDWWYNQPQHF	TGTGCCAGCAGTTGGGATTGGTGGTACAATCAGCCCCAGCATTTT
TRBJ2-5	TRBD2	NA	TRBV9	CASSVGLSGGSRETQYF	TGTGCCAGCAGCGTAGGCCTTAGCGGGGGGTCTCGGGAGACCCAGTACTTC
TRBJ1-2	NA	NA	TRBV6-5	CASSYSTTGYGYTF	TGTGCCAGCAGTTACTCAACCACTGGCTATGGCTACACCTTC
TRBJ2-7	NA	NA	TRBV4-1	CASSQVGRAYEQYF	TGCGCCAGCAGCCAAGTTGGCAGGGCGTACGAGCAGTACTTC
TRBJ1-5	NA	NA	TRBV19	CASSIDRSQPQHF	TGTGCCAGTAGTATAGATCGGAGTCAGCCCCAGCATTTT
TRBJ2-5	TRBD2	NA	TRBV4-1	CASSQTGISGSKQETQYF	TGCGCCAGCAGCCAGACCGGAATTAGCGGGAGCAAGCAAGAGACCCAGTACTTC
TRBJ2-4	TRBD2	NA	TRBV28	CASSLLAGAFQKNIQYF	TGTGCCAGCAGCCTTCTAGCGGGGGCCTTTCAAAAAAACATTCAGTACTTC
TRBJ2-1	TRBD2	NA	TRBV10-3	CAISVAGGYNEQFF	TGTGCCATCAGCGTAGCGGGGGGCTACAATGAGCAGTTCTTC
TRBJ1-2	NA	NA	TRBV11-1	CASSGANYGYTF	TGTGCCAGCAGCGGTGCTAACTATGGCTACACCTTC
TRBJ2-5	NA	NA	TRBV7-8	CASSLVSDSGGRYF	TGTGCCAGCAGCTTAGTATCGGACAGCGGAGGACGTTACTTC
TRBJ1-4	TRBD1	NA	TRBV18	CASSPSRTGTNEKLFF	TGTGCCAGCTCACCATCCCGGACAGGAACTAATGAAAAACTGTTTTTT
TRBJ1-4	NA	few	TRBV4-2	CASSQVLATNEKLFF	TGTGCCAGCAGCCAAGTACTCGCAACTAATGAAAAACTGTTTTTT
TRBJ1-6	NA	NA	TRBV7-3	CASSQTAANSPLHF	TGTGCCAGCAGCCAGACAGCCGCTAATTCACCCCTCCACTTT
TRBJ1-5	NA	NA	TRBV6-5	CASSSTGFSNQPQHF	TGTGCCAGCAGTTCTACAGGATTTAGCAATCAGCCCCAGCATTTT